This TCR beta chain was identified during a study of blood T cell repertoires in COVID-19. Study overall: PBMCs, B-cell-depleted T cells, or T cells were the source of the cDNA or gDNA that made up the material.

Clones were sequenced by immunoSEQ multiplex PCR, and TCRdb holds only the in-frame ones, with some missing. The data contain 85,000 to 95,000 clones, approximately 86% of them singletons. V dropped 3 bases and J dropped 4; count of bases not matched to a gene: 5. The CDR3 has 15 amino acids. Germline CDR1 and CDR2: SEHNR and FQNEAQ (reference sequence). This sequence originates from a woman aged 80 or over with acute or convalescent COVID-19. The chain recombines TRBV7-9 with TRBJ1-5; 8 positions match TRBD1. The sequencing sample was made of peripheral blood. CDR3 bases: TGTGCCAGCAGCTTCACCGGGACAGGAAATCAGCCCCAGCATTTT. Its translation is CASSFTGTGNQPQHF. Full variable domain (outside the CDR3, taken from reference TRBV7-9 and TRBJ1-5): DTGVSQNPRHKITKRGQNVTFRCDPISEHNRLYWYRQTLGQGPEFLTYFQNEAQLEKSRLLSDRFSAERPKGSFSTLEIQRTEQGDSAMYLCASSFTGTGNQPQHFGDGTRLSIL.